The 7 T cell receptor beta chains below all came from one sample that was sequenced in a study of blood T cell repertoires in COVID-19. The assay was immunoSEQ multiplex PCR, and TCRdb's table has in-frame clones only and misses some. The table lists approximately 350,000 clones, about four fifths of them singletons. Material for sequencing was PBMCs or T cells enriched from blood (not recorded which). These receptors were taken from a woman aged 45-60 years who had recovered from COVID-19.

This clone is a singleton in its sample. The chain joins TRBV30 to TRBJ1-1; D is ambiguous. CDR1 and CDR2 from the germline V gene are GTSNPN and SVGIG (reference sequence). The CDR3 contains 13 residues. The germline V and J ends were trimmed by 2 bases and 0 bases, with 7 bases remaining between them. CDR3 sequence reads: CAWSPRVNTEAFF. The CDR3 DNA reads TGTGCCTGGAGTCCCCGGGTGAACACTGAAGCTTTCTTT.

The J gene is TRBJ2-5, the V gene TRBV11-3, with a weak D call TRBD2 (6 bases). Germline loops: CDR1 SGHNT, CDR2 YENEEA. Trimming cost V 5 bases and J 1 base, with 11 bases left between them. CDR3 size: 14 residues. Here the CDR3 DNA reads TGTGCCAGCAGCAAAAGCGGGCCCCAAGAGACCCAGTACTTC. Translating gives CASSKSGPQETQYF.

V gene TRBV2 combines with J gene TRBJ1-5; D remains ambiguous. CDR3 length equals 19 residues. The V end was cut by 0 bases, the J end by 2 bases, with 20 bases between. Germline V CDR1 and CDR2: SNHLY, FYNNEI. The CDR3 coding sequence is TGTGCCAGCAGTGAAGCCCCCCCCAAAGCCTTAGAAGGCAATCAGCCCCAGCATTTT. Amino acid sequence: CASSEAPPKALEGNQPQHF.

The V gene is TRBV20-1, the J gene TRBJ1-2; D remains ambiguous. The germline V and J ends were trimmed by 5 bases and 8 bases, with 12 bases remaining between them. CDR3 length: 11 amino acids. Germline V gene data show CDR1 as DFQATT and CDR2 as SNEGSKA (reference sequence). This CDR3 reads CSAVPIAGYTF. Written as DNA, the CDR3 is TGCAGTGCTGTCCCGATTGCGGGCTACACCTTC.

The chain uses TRBV5-1 and TRBJ2-6; unclear D gene. Germline-derived CDR1 and CDR2 are SGHRS and YFSETQ. Trimming left V 4 bases short and J 0 bases short, with 8 bases between. There are 15 residues in the CDR3. CDR3 nucleotide sequence: TGCGCCAGCAGCCCCCCTAGCTCTGGGGCCAACGTCCTGACTTTC. It translates to CASSPPSSGANVLTF.

The chain employs TRBV2 and TRBJ2-7, with TRBD1 matching over 7 bases. Germline values: CDR1 SNHLY, CDR2 FYNNEI. The CDR3 totals 12 residues. The CDR3 DNA is TGTGCATCGCTGGGACAGCCCTACGAGCAGTACTTC. Protein sequence: CASLGQPYEQYF. Full variable domain (remainder filled in from reference TRBV2 and TRBJ2-7): EPEVTQTPSHQVTQMGQEVILRCVPISNHLYFYWYRQILGQKVEFLVSFYNNEISEKSEIFDDQFSVERPDGSNFTLKIRSTKLEDSAMYFCASLGQPYEQYFGPGTRLTVT.

The rearrangement uses TRBV24-1 and TRBJ1-1; a weak D match, TRBD1 (5 bases). Between the trimmed V and J ends, which lost 3 bases and 11 bases, there was a span of 12 bases. This CDR3 spans 12 amino acids. Germline V gene data show CDR1 as KGHDR and CDR2 as SFDVKD. CDR3 sequence: CATSDGTGRAFF. The CDR3 DNA sequence: TGTGCCACCAGTGATGGAACAGGTCGGGCTTTCTTT.